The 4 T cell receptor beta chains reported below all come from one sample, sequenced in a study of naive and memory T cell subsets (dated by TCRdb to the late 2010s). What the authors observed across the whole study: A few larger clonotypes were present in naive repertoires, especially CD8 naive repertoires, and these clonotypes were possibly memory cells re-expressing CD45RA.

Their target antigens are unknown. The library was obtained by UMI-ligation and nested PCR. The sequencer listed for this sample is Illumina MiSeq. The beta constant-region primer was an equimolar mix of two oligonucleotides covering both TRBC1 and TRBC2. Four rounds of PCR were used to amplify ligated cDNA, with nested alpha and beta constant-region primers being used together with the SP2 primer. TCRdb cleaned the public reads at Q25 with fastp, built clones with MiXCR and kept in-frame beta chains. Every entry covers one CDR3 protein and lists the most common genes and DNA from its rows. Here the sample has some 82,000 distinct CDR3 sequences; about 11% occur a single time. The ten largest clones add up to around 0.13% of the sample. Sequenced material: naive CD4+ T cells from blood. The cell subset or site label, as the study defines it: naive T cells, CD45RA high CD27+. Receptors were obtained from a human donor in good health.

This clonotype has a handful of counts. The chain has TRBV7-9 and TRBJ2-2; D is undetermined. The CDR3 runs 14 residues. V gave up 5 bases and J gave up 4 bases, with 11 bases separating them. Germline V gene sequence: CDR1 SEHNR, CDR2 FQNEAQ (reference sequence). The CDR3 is CASSRTPSTGELFF. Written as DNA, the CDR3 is TGTGCCAGCAGCCGGACCCCGTCCACCGGGGAGCTGTTTTTT.

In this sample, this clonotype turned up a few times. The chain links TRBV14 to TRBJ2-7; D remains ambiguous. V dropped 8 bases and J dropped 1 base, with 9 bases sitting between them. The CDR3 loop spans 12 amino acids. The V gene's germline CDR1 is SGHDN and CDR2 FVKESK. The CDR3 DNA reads TGTGCCAGCGGTGGCCTTTCCTACGAGCAGTACTTC. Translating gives CASGGLSYEQYF.

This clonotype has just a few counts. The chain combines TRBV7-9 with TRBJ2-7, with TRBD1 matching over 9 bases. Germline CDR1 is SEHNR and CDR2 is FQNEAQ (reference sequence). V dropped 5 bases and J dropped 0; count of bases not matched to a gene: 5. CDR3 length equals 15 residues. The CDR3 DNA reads TGTGCCAGCAGCATGACAGGGGGAAACTCCTACGAGCAGTACTTC. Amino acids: CASSMTGGNSYEQYF.

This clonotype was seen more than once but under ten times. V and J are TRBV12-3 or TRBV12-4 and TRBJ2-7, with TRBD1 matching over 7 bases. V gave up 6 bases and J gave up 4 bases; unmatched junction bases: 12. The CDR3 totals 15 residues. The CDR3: CASRAPGQRIYEQYF. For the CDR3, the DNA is TGTGCCAGCAGAGCCCCGGGACAGAGGATATACGAGCAGTACTTC.